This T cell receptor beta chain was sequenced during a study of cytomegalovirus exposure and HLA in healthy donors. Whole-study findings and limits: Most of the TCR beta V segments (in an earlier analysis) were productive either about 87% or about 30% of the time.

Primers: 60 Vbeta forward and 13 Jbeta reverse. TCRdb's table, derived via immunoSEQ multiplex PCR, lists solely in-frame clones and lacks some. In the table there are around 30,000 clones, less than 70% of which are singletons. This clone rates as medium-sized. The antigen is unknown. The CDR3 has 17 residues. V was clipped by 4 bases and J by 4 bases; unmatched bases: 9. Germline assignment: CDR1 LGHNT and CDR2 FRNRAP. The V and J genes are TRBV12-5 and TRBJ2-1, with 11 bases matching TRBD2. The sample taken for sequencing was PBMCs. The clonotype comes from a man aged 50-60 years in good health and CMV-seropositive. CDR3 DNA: TGTGCTAGTGGTTCCGACAAACTAGCGGGGGTGTACAATGAGCAGTTCTTC. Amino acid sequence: CASGSDKLAGVYNEQFF. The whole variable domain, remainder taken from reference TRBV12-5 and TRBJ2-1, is DARVTQTPRHKVTEMGQEVTMRCQPILGHNTVFWYRQTMMQGLELLAYFRNRAPLDDSGMPKDRFSAEMPDATLATLKIQPSEPRDSAVYFCASGSDKLAGVYNEQFFGPGTRLTVL.